The rows below give T cell receptor beta chains drawn from one sample of a study of blood T cell repertoires in COVID-19. Produced via immunoSEQ multiplex PCR; TCRdb's table is partial and in-frame only. The sample records almost 400,000 clones, around 87% being singletons. The material sequenced was peripheral blood. The receptor set was obtained from a woman aged 55-70 years with COVID-19, enrolled during active disease. Both conserved end residues are part of each CDR3. The order of the fields is J gene, D gene, CDR3 length, V gene, clone size, CDR3 DNA, CDR3 protein. A D gene is named only where the DNA matches it firmly. The size entry is marked missing in some rows and otherwise reads once, few, many or a size class.

TRBJ2-2 TRBD2 15 TRBV2 - TGTGCCAGCACCGGGAGCGGGGGGGCCGCCGGGGAGCTGTTTTTT CASTGSGGAAGELFF
TRBJ1-4 - 14 TRBV5-8 - TGTGCCAGCAGCCCCCCGGTAATTCATGAAAAACTGTTTTTT CASSPPVIHEKLFF
TRBJ2-2 - 16 TRBV7-9 few TGTGCCAGCAGCTTAAACCAGGGCCTCACCACCGGGGAGCTGTTTTTT CASSLNQGLTTGELFF
TRBJ2-7 TRBD1 16 TRBV5-5 - TGTGCCAGCAGCTTGTTTGTGGACAGGGGCTCCTACGAGCAGTACTTC CASSLFVDRGSYEQYF
TRBJ1-2 - 13 TRBV3-1/TRBV3-2 - TGTGCCAGCAGCCCTTCGAGCAACTATGGCTACACCTTC CASSPSSNYGYTF
TRBJ2-6 TRBD1 19 TRBV7-9 - TGTGCCAGCAGCGTAAATCAGGACAGGGGGCTGTCTGGGGCCAACGTCCTGACTTTC CASSVNQDRGLSGANVLTF
TRBJ1-1 - 17 TRBV9 - TGTGCCAGCAGCGCATCAGGCGCCGGGACAAAGAACACTGAAGCTTTCTTT CASSASGAGTKNTEAFF
TRBJ1-5 TRBD1 16 TRBV28 few TGTGCCAGCACTCTCTTGGGGACAGGGGTATTTCAGCCCCAGCATTTT CASTLLGTGVFQPQHF
TRBJ1-1 - 14 TRBV28 - TGTGCCAGCAGTTTAGTATTGGGGGGGGCTGAAGCTTTCTTT CASSLVLGGAEAFF
TRBJ2-5 - 11 TRBV5-6 once TGTGCCAGCAGCTTCCTCGAGACCCAGTACTTC CASSFLETQYF
TRBJ1-2 - 14 TRBV3-1/TRBV3-2 - TGTGCCAGCAGCCAACGAGGGCAGAACAATGGCTACACCTTC CASSQRGQNNGYTF